The 32 T cell receptor beta chains reported below all come from one sample, sequenced in a study of cytomegalovirus exposure and HLA in healthy donors. The PCR ran on 60 Vbeta and 13 Jbeta primers. Repertoires were generated with immunoSEQ multiplex PCR, while TCRdb's copy carries only in-frame clones and drops some. The repertoire holds some 150,000 clones, with roughly four fifths as singletons. What was sequenced was PBMCs. These receptors all come from a man aged 18 to 30 in good health and CMV-seropositive.

The V call is TRBV28, the J call TRBJ2-7; 8 bases match TRBD1. CDR3 length equals 12 residues. Germline V gene sequence: CDR1 MDHEN, CDR2 SYDVKM. V was pared by 7 bases and J by 7 bases, with 6 bases of the junction left unmatched. In nucleotides, the CDR3 is TGTGCCAGCAATCAGGGGGCTGGAGAGCAGTACTTC. Protein sequence: CASNQGAGEQYF.

This chain joins TRBV4-2 and TRBJ2-7, with TRBD2 matching over 8 bases. This CDR3 spans 16 amino acids. The junction had 14 bases not matched to a gene; V was cut back by 4 bases and J by 6 bases. Germline CDR1 is LGHNA and CDR2 is YNFKEQ. The CDR3 loop reads CASSPPGSAGVREQYF. In DNA, the CDR3 is TGTGCCAGCAGCCCCCCCGGTTCAGCGGGAGTACGCGAGCAGTACTTC.

The chain links TRBV28 to TRBJ2-2; perhaps TRBD2 as D (5 bases). The CDR3 extends over 16 amino acids. V shed 2 bases and J shed 0 bases, with 10 bases lying between them. From germline, CDR1 is MDHEN and CDR2 SYDVKM. The CDR3 coding sequence is TGTGCCAGCAGTTTAAGAAGGGAGACGAACACCGGGGAGCTGTTTTTT. Encoded protein: CASSLRRETNTGELFF.

The gene calls are TRBV27 and TRBJ1-2; D is perhaps TRBD1 (6 bases). The CDR3 has 13 amino acids. Germline V lookup: CDR1 MNHEY, CDR2 SMNVEV (reference sequence). Trimming took 6 bases from V and 4 from J, leaving 12 bases between them. CDR3 in DNA: TGTGCCAGCAGACCCGACAGGTTCTATGGCTACACCTTC. Its protein is CASRPDRFYGYTF.

The chain couples TRBV19 to TRBJ2-5; D is uncertain. Trimming removed 2 bases from V and 0 bases from J, with 13 bases in between. The V gene's germline CDR1 is LNHDA and CDR2 SQIVND (reference sequence). The CDR3 runs 16 residues. CDR3 coding DNA: TGTGCCAGTAGTATAAGAAGACTCCCGTACCAAGAGACCCAGTACTTC. This encodes CASSIRRLPYQETQYF.

This clone was observed a single time. The chain joins TRBV7-6 to TRBJ2-5; D may be TRBD1 (6 bases). The germline CDR1 and CDR2 sequences are SGHVS and FNYEAQ. The CDR3 covers 15 residues. V was pared by 5 bases and J by 5 bases, with 18 bases between. The CDR3 loop is CASSPSHRVGETQYF. CDR3 DNA: TGTGCCAGCAGCCCATCTCACAGGGTAGGGGAGACCCAGTACTTC. Filled out from reference TRBV7-6 and TRBJ2-5, the complete variable domain reads GAGVSQSPRYKVTKRGQDVALRCDPISGHVSLYWYRQALGQGPEFLTYFNYEAQQDKSGLPNDRFSAERPEGSISTLTIQRTEQRDSAMYRCASSPSHRVGETQYFGPGTRLLVL.

This chain uses TRBV5-1 with TRBJ2-5; a weak D match, TRBD2 (6 bases). Trimming took off 4 bases at V and 0 bases at J, with 10 bases between the two ends. The CDR3 runs 14 residues. Germline V lookup: CDR1 SGHRS, CDR2 YFSETQ. The CDR3 reads CASSVTSNQETQYF. The CDR3 DNA sequence: TGCGCCAGCAGCGTGACTAGTAACCAAGAGACCCAGTACTTC. Supplemented by reference TRBV5-1 and TRBJ2-5, the full variable domain reads KAGVTQTPRYLIKTRGQQVTLSCSPISGHRSVSWYQQTPGQGLQFLFEYFSETQRNKGNFPGRFSGRQFSNSRSEMNVSTLELGDSALYLCASSVTSNQETQYFGPGTRLLVL.

The gene calls are TRBV29-1 and TRBJ2-2; 8 bases map to TRBD1. CDR3 length: 15 amino acids. In germline, CDR1 is SQVTM, CDR2 ANQGSEA. The junction had 9 bases not matched to a gene; V was cut back by 6 bases and J by 3 bases. DNA of the CDR3: TGCAGCGTGAAATTGGACAGGGTTTACACCGGGGAGCTGTTTTTT. Translated: CSVKLDRVYTGELFF.

This clone was detected a few times. The genes are TRBV28 and TRBJ2-7; 7 nucleotides match TRBD1. The CDR3 length is 13 residues. V was clipped by 5 bases and J by 3 bases; unmatched bases: 4. CDR1 and CDR2 from the germline V gene are MDHEN and SYDVKM. This CDR3 is CASSGTAYYEQYF. As DNA, the CDR3 is TGTGCCAGCAGTGGGACAGCCTACTACGAGCAGTACTTC.

This sequence joins TRBV7-9 and TRBJ1-2; D uncertain. This CDR3 is built from 17 residues. The germline V and J ends were trimmed by 5 bases and 8 bases, with 27 bases remaining between them. CDR1 and CDR2 (germline): SEHNR, FQNEAQ (reference sequence). In DNA, the CDR3 is TGTGCCAGCAGCCGCGCTCTGCTTGAAGAAATTACGGGGGGCTACACCTTC. This sequence encodes CASSRALLEEITGGYTF.

This clone was recorded once. This chain uses TRBV7-9 with TRBJ2-2; 9 bases are shared with TRBD1. The length of the CDR3 is 15 residues. Germline-derived CDR1 and CDR2 are SEHNR and FQNEAQ (reference sequence). The V and J ends lost 4 bases and 5 bases, in that order; junction bases with no gene match: 5. CDR3 protein: CASSSVGQGTGELFF. The CDR3 bases are TGTGCCAGCAGCTCAGTAGGACAGGGGACCGGGGAGCTGTTTTTT.

V and J are TRBV28 and TRBJ2-7; 8 bases align to TRBD1. J gave up 1 base and V 6 bases, and 5 bases lay outside the gene matches. Per germline, CDR1 MDHEN and CDR2 SYDVKM. The CDR3 extends over 14 amino acids. This CDR3 reads CASSVRQGSYEQYF. The CDR3 nucleotides are TGTGCCAGCAGCGTTAGACAGGGGTCCTACGAGCAGTACTTC.

This chain uses TRBV6-1 with TRBJ1-1; TRBD1 aligns across 8 bases. V lost 6 bases to trimming and J lost 5 bases; unmatched junction nucleotides: 11. The CDR3 runs to 15 residues. Looked up from germline, CDR1 is MNHNS and CDR2 is SASEGT. The CDR3 sequence is CASRLTGDALTEAFF. DNA for the CDR3: TGTGCCAGCAGGTTGACAGGGGACGCATTGACTGAAGCTTTCTTT.

The V call is TRBV6-6, the J call TRBJ2-7; TRBD2 agrees at 8 bases. Trimming cost V 7 bases and J 2 bases; bases outside gene matches: 4. The CDR3 has 13 residues. CDR1 and CDR2 from the germline V gene are MNHNY and SVGAGI (reference sequence). This CDR3 is CASKASGPYEQYF. CDR3 coding DNA: TGTGCCAGCAAGGCTAGCGGGCCCTACGAGCAGTACTTC.

J is TRBJ2-5 and V is TRBV4-1, with D possibly TRBD2 on 6 matching bases. CDR3 size: 17 residues. Trimming removed 0 bases at V and 5 bases at J, with 19 bases between. Looked up from germline, CDR1 is MGHRA and CDR2 is YSYEKL. The CDR3 nucleotides read TGCGCCAGCAGCCAAGAAGGCGACGGGAGCGGCTTTGAGACCCAGTACTTC. It yields the protein CASSQEGDGSGFETQYF.

This clone turned up a few times. The chain uses TRBV7-6 and TRBJ2-1; TRBD2 aligns across 7 bases. The CDR3 extends over 13 amino acids. The germline CDR1 and CDR2 sequences are SGHVS and FNYEAQ. V was clipped by 5 bases and J by 7 bases; unmatched bases: 5. The CDR3 reads CASSPGGKNEQFF. The DNA for the CDR3 is TGTGCCAGCAGCCCGGGGGGAAAGAATGAGCAGTTCTTC.

The gene calls are TRBV7-3 and TRBJ2-1, with TRBD2 identical over 10 bases. CDR1 is SGHTA, CDR2 FQGTGA, per germline. Trimming cost V 5 bases and J 5 bases; bases outside gene matches: 6. This CDR3 contains 15 residues. The CDR3 region is CASSPRTSGNNEQFF. The DNA of the CDR3 is TGTGCCAGCAGCCCCCGGACTAGCGGAAACAATGAGCAGTTCTTC.

This chain uses TRBV30 with TRBJ2-7; D unresolved. Trimming took off 3 bases at V and 5 bases at J, with 11 bases between the two ends. Germline V CDR1 and CDR2: GTSNPN, SVGIG (reference sequence). The length of the CDR3 is 12 residues. CDR3 DNA sequence: TGTGCCTGGAGCCCCGATTCGGACGAGCAGTACTTC. It encodes CAWSPDSDEQYF.

The genes are TRBV28 and TRBJ2-7, with D maybe TRBD1 (6 bases). The germline gives CDR1 MDHEN, CDR2 SYDVKM. CDR3 length: 15 residues. Trimming cost V 8 bases and J 5 bases, with 22 bases left between them. CDR3 DNA: TGTGCCAGCGGGGATAGGACAGACCTTGGCAACGAGCAGTACTTC. Translated: CASGDRTDLGNEQYF.

The rearrangement links TRBV7-8 to TRBJ1-5; 7 bases map to TRBD1. CDR1 and CDR2 (germline): SGHVS, FQNEAQ. CDR3 length equals 16 residues. J was trimmed by 5 bases and V by 5 bases; bases with no gene match: 12. The CDR3 loop reads CASSPRVPGQYQPQHF. In DNA form, the CDR3 reads TGTGCCAGCAGCCCTAGGGTACCGGGACAGTATCAGCCCCAGCATTTT.

CDR3 sequence: CASSGRPYIRAQYF. CDR3 nucleotide sequence: TGTGCCAGCAGTGGCCGTCCCTATATTCGGGCCCAGTACTTC. J is TRBJ2-5 and V is TRBV6-4, with unresolved D. The CDR3 is 14 amino acids. The V end lost 4 bases, the J end lost 9 bases, and 18 bases lay between the germline ends. Per germline, CDR1 MRHNA and CDR2 SNTAGT.

This clone was detected a few times. The chain carries TRBV5-5 and TRBJ1-5; TRBD1 is a possible D gene (5 bases). V dropped 2 bases and J dropped 7 bases, with 13 bases sitting between them. Germline V CDR1 and CDR2: SGHKS, YYEKEE (reference sequence). This CDR3 is built from 14 residues. CDR3 residues: CASSFEAAGQPQHF. For the CDR3, the DNA is TGTGCCAGCAGCTTCGAGGCAGCAGGGCAGCCCCAGCATTTT.

This clone was counted only a few times. The rearrangement joins TRBV6-1 to TRBJ1-2, with no clear D. The CDR3 consists of 14 residues. V was trimmed by 5 bases and J by 6 bases, leaving 16 bases between them. Germline CDR1 reads MNHNS; CDR2 reads SASEGT. This chain's CDR3 is CASSFGRAEDGYTF. CDR3 bases: TGTGCCAGCAGTTTTGGGCGGGCTGAGGATGGCTACACCTTC.

The gene calls are TRBV27 and TRBJ2-7; weak D call: TRBD2 (7 bases). V lost 8 bases to trimming and J lost 5 bases, with 25 bases between them. The germline V gene encodes CDR1 MNHEY and CDR2 SMNVEV (reference sequence). The CDR3 has 16 amino acids. This CDR3 is CASWGGAGSLGDEQYF. Here the CDR3 DNA reads TGTGCCAGCTGGGGGGGGGCAGGAAGCCTAGGGGACGAGCAGTACTTC.

The J gene is TRBJ2-1, the V gene TRBV5-1, with 14 bases identical to TRBD2. CDR1 is SGHRS and CDR2 is YFSETQ in the germline V gene. CDR3 length: 15 residues. J lost 4 bases, V lost 4 bases, and 1 base had no gene match. This chain's CDR3 is CASSGTSGSYNEQFF. CDR3 in DNA: TGCGCCAGCAGCGGGACTAGCGGGAGTTACAATGAGCAGTTCTTC.

The rearrangement links TRBV7-9 to TRBJ1-1; the D gene is possibly TRBD1 (5 bases). The V gene's germline CDR1 is SEHNR and CDR2 FQNEAQ (reference sequence). The CDR3 loop spans 15 amino acids. Trimming removed 1 base from V and 7 bases from J, with 16 bases in between. As DNA, the CDR3 is TGTGCCAGCAGCTTAGGAACAGGTGGGAGGAATGAAGCTTTCTTT. Translated, it gives CASSLGTGGRNEAFF.

The V and J genes are TRBV28 and TRBJ1-3; weak D call: TRBD1 (6 bases). The V end lost 6 bases, the J end lost 1 base, and 22 bases lay between the germline ends. This CDR3 is 18 amino acids long. The germline V gene has CDR1 MDHEN and CDR2 SYDVKM. The CDR3 nucleotides read TGTGCCAGCAGCCGTTACTACACAGGGAAAGTATCTGGAAACACCATATATTTT. This codes for CASSRYYTGKVSGNTIYF.

The chain links TRBV19 to TRBJ2-1; TRBD2 aligns across 8 bases. The CDR3 sequence is 15 residues long. Germline lookup yields CDR1 LNHDA and CDR2 SQIVND (reference sequence). Trimming cost V 5 bases and J 5 bases; bases outside gene matches: 8. The CDR3 DNA reads as TGTGCCAGTAGTTATGCAAGCGGGGGCAACAATGAGCAGTTCTTC. Translated, it gives CASSYASGGNNEQFF.

This clone occurred a few times. The gene calls are TRBV6-6 and TRBJ2-7; TRBD1 is a possible D gene (5 bases). Germline-derived CDR1 and CDR2 are MNHNY and SVGAGI (reference sequence). This CDR3 spans 13 amino acids. V lost 6 bases and J 1 base, leaving 10 bases between the germline ends. CDR3 sequence (DNA): TGTGCCAGCAGCCCACAGGAGTCCTACGAGCAGTACTTC. Its protein product is CASSPQESYEQYF.

The chain carries TRBV20-1 and TRBJ2-7; no reliable D call. Trimming left V 6 bases short and J 7 bases short, with 10 bases between. The germline CDR1 and CDR2 sequences are DFQATT and SNEGSKA (reference sequence). There are 10 residues in the CDR3. The CDR3 coding sequence is TGCAGTGCAACCCTTCGGGAGCAGTACTTC. It encodes CSATLREQYF.

This sequence joins TRBV5-1 and TRBJ2-2; TRBD1 matches 9 bases. Germline V gives CDR1 SGHRS, CDR2 YFSETQ. CDR3 length: 13 residues. The ends lost 5 bases at V and 7 bases at J; junction bases unmatched: 3. The CDR3 spells CASSSDRGGELFF. CDR3 nucleotide sequence: TGCGCCAGCAGTTCGGACAGGGGCGGGGAGCTGTTTTTT.

The chain is built from TRBV29-1 and TRBJ2-7; TRBD1 matches 10 bases. CDR1 and CDR2 (germline): SQVTM, ANQGSEA. V dropped 1 base and J dropped 8; count of bases not matched to a gene: 11. This CDR3 spans 15 amino acids. CDR3 in amino acids: CSVEGIWGTGDQQYF. The CDR3 coding sequence is TGCAGCGTTGAAGGTATCTGGGGGACAGGGGATCAGCAGTACTTC.